These 31 T cell receptor beta chains share one sample of origin, sequenced in a study of T cell changes during pregnancy in multiple sclerosis. The data were produced by immunoSEQ multiplex PCR, yet TCRdb's version contains in-frame clones alone and is incomplete. The data hold 45,000 to 55,000 clones, with over 90% observed a single time. The sequencing used CD4+ T cells from peripheral blood mononuclear cells, collected after pregnancy. These receptors came from a female donor in good health, enrolled as a control in a pregnancy study.

V usage is TRBV4-1 and J usage is TRBJ1-4, with 11 bases identical to TRBD1. The CDR3 is made up of 15 amino acids. The germline gives CDR1 MGHRA, CDR2 YSYEKL. V was pared by 3 bases and J by 8 bases, with 5 bases of the junction left unmatched. The CDR3 region has the DNA TGCGCCAGCAGCCAGGGACAGGGGGTAGGGGAAAAACTGTTTTTT. It yields the protein CASSQGQGVGEKLFF.

This clone has only one observation. The genes are TRBV29-1 and TRBJ2-6; D may be TRBD1 (6 bases). The CDR3 has 17 amino acids. Trimming shortened V by 2 bases and J by 0 bases, and 14 bases separated the two germline ends. Germline-derived CDR1 and CDR2 are SQVTM and ANQGSEA. The CDR3 spells CSVESDRPNSGANVLTF. The DNA of the CDR3 is TGCAGCGTTGAATCGGACAGACCCAACTCTGGGGCCAACGTCCTGACTTTC.

This rearrangement joins TRBV7-9 to TRBJ1-4; D perhaps matches TRBD1 (5 bases). Germline-derived CDR1 and CDR2 are SEHNR and FQNEAQ (reference sequence). This CDR3 is built from 15 residues. The V end lost 2 bases, the J end lost 4 bases, and 11 bases lay between the germline ends. The CDR3 spells CASSLKGARNEKLFF. CDR3 coding DNA: TGTGCCAGCAGCTTAAAAGGGGCACGTAATGAAAAACTGTTTTTT.

The chain links TRBV27 to TRBJ2-5; 9 bases map to TRBD2. There are 15 residues in the CDR3. V lost 1 base and J lost 3; bases outside the gene matches: 3. The germline V gene encodes CDR1 MNHEY and CDR2 SMNVEV (reference sequence). In DNA, the CDR3 is TGTGCCAGCAGTTTATTGGCGGGAGGGAAAGAGACCCAGTACTTC. Its translation is CASSLLAGGKETQYF.

The sample holds one count of this clone. This chain uses TRBV19 with TRBJ2-1; TRBD2 matches 12 bases. V trimming: 10 bases; J trimming: 9 bases; junction bases outside the gene matches: 10. The germline V gene encodes CDR1 LNHDA and CDR2 SQIVND (reference sequence). The CDR3 consists of 14 residues. The CDR3 bases are TGTGCCACCCGACTAGCGGGAGTTGTGGTTGAGCAGTTCTTC. This gives the protein CATRLAGVVVEQFF.

V gene TRBV11-2 combines with J gene TRBJ2-1; tentative D call: TRBD1 (5 bases). This CDR3 contains 15 residues. Trimming took off 4 bases at V and 7 bases at J, with 17 bases between the two ends. Germline V gene data show CDR1 as SGHAT and CDR2 as FQNNGV. The CDR3, as DNA: TGTGCCAGCAGCTCCGTTTGGGGTAAGGGGAATGAGCAGTTCTTC. Amino acid sequence: CASSSVWGKGNEQFF.

The chain has TRBV7-8 and TRBJ1-1, with D possibly TRBD1 on 5 matching bases. The CDR3 has 14 residues. The germline V gene has CDR1 SGHVS and CDR2 FQNEAQ. V lost 5 bases and J lost 5, with 15 bases in between. CDR3 nucleotides: TGTGCCAGCAGCCCCCGGTCGCGGGGGACTGAAGCTTTCTTT. Protein sequence: CASSPRSRGTEAFF.

CDR3 protein: CASSLTGEGAFSYEQYF. In nucleotides, the CDR3 is TGTGCCAGCAGTTTAACCGGCGAAGGGGCTTTCTCCTACGAGCAGTACTTC. The chain uses TRBV27 and TRBJ2-5; tentatively, D is TRBD1 (5 bases). The J call may be in error: the DNA end matches TRBJ2-7 better. Germline CDR1 and CDR2: MNHEY and SMNVEV (reference sequence). The CDR3 extends over 17 amino acids.

The sample holds one count of this clone. The CDR3 region has the DNA TGCGCCAGCGGAGAGTTGAATGAGCAGTTCTTC. Translating gives CASGELNEQFF. The genes are TRBV5-1 and TRBJ2-1; no definite D call. The CDR3 is made up of 11 amino acids. Germline assignment: CDR1 SGHRS and CDR2 YFSETQ. The V gene lost 7 bases and the J gene lost 7 bases, with 9 bases spanning the gap. The whole variable domain, remainder taken from reference TRBV5-1 and TRBJ2-1, is KAGVTQTPRYLIKTRGQQVTLSCSPISGHRSVSWYQQTPGQGLQFLFEYFSETQRNKGNFPGRFSGRQFSNSRSEMNVSTLELGDSALYLCASGELNEQFFGPGTRLTVL.

V usage is TRBV19 and J usage is TRBJ2-1; a weak D match, TRBD2 (5 bases). In germline, CDR1 is LNHDA, CDR2 SQIVND (reference sequence). The CDR3 length is 16 residues. Trimming took off 7 bases at V and 0 bases at J, with 16 bases between the two ends. The CDR3 sequence is CASTPGLTSSYNEQFF. The CDR3 coding sequence is TGTGCCAGTACCCCTGGACTTACTTCCTCCTACAATGAGCAGTTCTTC.

V gene TRBV5-1 combines with J gene TRBJ2-6, with D possibly being TRBD2 (5 bases). V lost 0 bases and J lost 0, with 7 bases in between. CDR3 length equals 16 residues. CDR1 and CDR2 from the germline V gene are SGHRS and YFSETQ. The CDR3 DNA is TGCGCCAGCAGCTTGGGACGGGGCTCTGGGGCCAACGTCCTGACTTTC. Amino acids: CASSLGRGSGANVLTF.

This clone was found a few times. The chain joins TRBV28 to TRBJ2-7; 8 bases map to TRBD1. The CDR3 covers 11 residues. The junction had 1 base not matched to a gene; V was cut back by 10 bases and J by 2 bases. CDR1 is MDHEN and CDR2 is SYDVKM in the germline V gene. As DNA, the CDR3 is TGTGCCATACAGGGGGCCTACGAGCAGTACTTC. Encoded protein: CAIQGAYEQYF.

The chain is built from TRBV29-1 and TRBJ2-7, with D hard to call. Germline V gene data show CDR1 as SQVTM and CDR2 as ANQGSEA. CDR3 length equals 12 residues. Trimming took off 4 bases at V and 3 bases at J, with 10 bases between the two ends. In nucleotides, the CDR3 is TGCAGCGTTGGACGCGCAGGCTACGAGCAGTACTTC. Translating gives CSVGRAGYEQYF.

V gene TRBV7-9 combines with J gene TRBJ2-2; D unresolved. The CDR3 runs 13 residues. Germline loops: CDR1 SEHNR, CDR2 FQNEAQ (reference sequence). V lost 3 bases, J lost 5 bases, and 7 bases lay in between. The CDR3 region has the DNA TGTGCCAGCAGCTTGGGCTGGACCGGGGAGCTGTTTTTT. The encoded protein is CASSLGWTGELFF.

The V and J genes are TRBV4-1 and TRBJ2-5; 8 nucleotides align to TRBD2. Germline V gene lookup returns CDR1 MGHRA and CDR2 YSYEKL. J gave up 5 bases and V 4 bases, and 6 bases lay outside the gene matches. The CDR3 runs 14 residues. The chain's CDR3 is CASSPGLGSETQYF. CDR3 DNA sequence: TGCGCCAGCAGCCCGGGACTAGGAAGCGAGACCCAGTACTTC.

The chain recombines TRBV30 with TRBJ1-2, with 9 bases fitting TRBD1. This CDR3 is built from 13 residues. Germline values: CDR1 GTSNPN, CDR2 SVGIG (reference sequence). The junction had 6 bases not matched to a gene; V was cut back by 8 bases and J by 2 bases. CDR3 sequence reads: CAAGQGNNYGYTF. As DNA, the CDR3 is TGTGCCGCCGGACAGGGGAACAACTATGGCTACACCTTC. Based on the CDR3 plus reference TRBV30 and TRBJ1-2, the full variable domain is SQTIHQWPATLVQPVGSPLSLECTVEGTSNPNLYWYRQAAGRGLQLLFYSVGIGQISSEVPQNLSASRPQDRQFILSSKKLLLSDSGFYLCAAGQGNNYGYTFGSGTRLTVV.

The gene calls are TRBV2 and TRBJ1-2; 7 positions agree with TRBD1. Germline V gives CDR1 SNHLY, CDR2 FYNNEI. Unmatched junction bases numbered 10, after V lost 4 bases and J lost 8 bases. The CDR3 has 14 residues. The CDR3 reads CASSVLTGKTGYTF. The CDR3 bases are TGTGCCAGCAGTGTTCTGACAGGGAAGACGGGCTACACCTTC.

This chain links TRBV6-5 with TRBJ2-5; no definite D call. The J call is in doubt because the DNA end fits TRBJ2-7 better. CDR3 length: 11 amino acids. In germline, CDR1 is MNHEY, CDR2 SVGAGI. CDR3 bases: TGTGCCAGCAGTCAAGAGTACGAGCAGTACTTC. Its protein product is CASSQEYEQYF.

The chain links TRBV9 to TRBJ2-3; no clear D gene. V lost 0 bases, J lost 0 bases, and 11 bases lay in between. There are 16 residues in the CDR3. CDR1 and CDR2 (germline): SGDLS, YYNGEE. The CDR3 loop reads CASSVAGGASTDTQYF. DNA of the CDR3: TGTGCCAGCAGCGTAGCCGGCGGAGCGAGCACAGATACGCAGTATTTT.

The chain combines TRBV4-1 with TRBJ1-1, with D tentatively TRBD1 (6 bases). The V and J ends lost 4 bases and 1 base respectively, with 19 bases between them. CDR1 is MGHRA and CDR2 is YSYEKL in the germline V gene. The CDR3 has 17 amino acids. Here the CDR3 reads CASSLTLSTGANTEAFF. The CDR3 nucleotides read TGCGCCAGCAGCCTCACCTTATCGACAGGAGCGAACACTGAAGCTTTCTTT.

The V and J genes are TRBV5-1 and TRBJ1-4; TRBD1 aligns across 8 bases. V gave up 3 bases and J gave up 1 base; unmatched junction bases: 2. The CDR3 sequence is 15 residues long. Germline CDR1 SGHRS, CDR2 YFSETQ. Here the CDR3 DNA reads TGCGCCAGCAGCTCGACAGGGGAAACTAATGAAAAACTGTTTTTT. Its translation: CASSSTGETNEKLFF.

V is TRBV5-6 and J is TRBJ1-6; tentatively, D is TRBD1 (6 bases). The length of the CDR3 is 14 residues. The germline CDR1 and CDR2 sequences are SGHDT and YYEEEE. The V and J ends lost 3 bases and 7 bases respectively, with 11 bases between them. The CDR3 sequence is CASSSDRENSPLHF. The CDR3 region has the DNA TGTGCCAGCAGCTCGGACAGAGAGAATTCACCCCTCCACTTT.

Only one count was recorded for this clone. V is TRBV7-2 and J is TRBJ2-4, with D tentatively TRBD2 (6 bases). From germline, CDR1 is SGHTA and CDR2 FQGNSA. The V gene lost 1 base and the J gene lost 0 bases, with 10 bases spanning the gap. The CDR3 covers 16 residues. CDR3 sequence: CASSLVGGLAKNIQYF. The CDR3, as DNA: TGTGCCAGCAGCTTAGTGGGGGGATTAGCCAAAAACATTCAGTACTTC.

The chain couples TRBV7-8 to TRBJ1-5; TRBD1 might be the D (6 bases). Germline V gives CDR1 SGHVS, CDR2 FQNEAQ. V lost 4 bases to trimming and J lost 0 bases, with 13 bases between them. The CDR3 spans 16 residues. The CDR3 DNA reads as TGTGCCAGCAGCTCACCACAGGGTTTTAGCAATCAGCCCCAGCATTTT. This gives the protein CASSSPQGFSNQPQHF.

This chain uses TRBV2 with TRBJ1-6; D not certain. Trimming removed 6 bases at V and 5 bases at J, with 11 bases between. Looked up from germline, CDR1 is SNHLY and CDR2 is FYNNEI. The CDR3 runs 14 residues. CDR3 sequence: CASRFAVNNSPLHF. The CDR3 nucleotides are TGTGCCAGCAGGTTCGCAGTAAATAATTCACCCCTCCACTTT. Based on the CDR3 plus reference TRBV2 and TRBJ1-6, the full variable domain is EPEVTQTPSHQVTQMGQEVILRCVPISNHLYFYWYRQILGQKVEFLVSFYNNEISEKSEIFDDQFSVERPDGSNFTLKIRSTKLEDSAMYFCASRFAVNNSPLHFGNGTRLTVT.

This chain connects TRBV5-1 to TRBJ2-7; 8 bases fit TRBD2. Per germline, CDR1 SGHRS and CDR2 YFSETQ. The junction had 7 bases not matched to a gene; V was cut back by 3 bases and J by 2 bases. The CDR3 spans 15 residues. The CDR3 protein is CASSSLAGYTYEQYF. As DNA, the CDR3 is TGCGCCAGCAGCTCCCTAGCGGGCTACACCTACGAGCAGTACTTC.

This clone has only a few counts. CDR3 bases: TGCGCCAGCAGCTTGGCCGCTAGCGGCGAGCAGTACTTC. Translating gives CASSLAASGEQYF. V usage is TRBV5-1 and J usage is TRBJ2-7; TRBD2 matches at 7 bases. V shed 0 bases, J shed 6 bases, and the junction held 3 bases outside the gene matches. In germline, CDR1 is SGHRS, CDR2 YFSETQ. The CDR3 contains 13 residues.

The chain couples TRBV30 to TRBJ2-5; D may be TRBD1 (6 bases). CDR3 length equals 13 residues. With 1 base removed from V and 5 bases from J, the gap between germline ends came to 11 bases. The V gene's germline CDR1 is GTSNPN and CDR2 SVGIG (reference sequence). CDR3 in DNA: TGTGCCTGGAGTGGCCCTAGGGGGGAGACCCAGTACTTC. Residues: CAWSGPRGETQYF.

The V gene is TRBV5-1, the J gene TRBJ2-7; 10 bases agree with TRBD2. The V gene's germline CDR1 is SGHRS and CDR2 YFSETQ. V trimming: 4 bases; J trimming: 6 bases; junction bases outside the gene matches: 4. The CDR3 loop spans 13 amino acids. The CDR3: CASSEGLALEQYF. CDR3 in DNA: TGCGCCAGCAGCGAGGGACTAGCGCTCGAGCAGTACTTC.

This clone showed up just a few times. DNA for the CDR3: TGTGCCAGTACAGGAATCCACTCTGGAAACACCATATATTTT. It specifies CASTGIHSGNTIYF. The chain is built from TRBV19 and TRBJ1-3, with D hard to call. Trimming cost V 7 bases and J 0 bases, with 10 bases left between them. Germline lookup yields CDR1 LNHDA and CDR2 SQIVND (reference sequence). The CDR3 is 14 amino acids. Filled out from reference TRBV19 and TRBJ1-3, the complete variable domain reads DGGITQSPKYLFRKEGQNVTLSCEQNLNHDAMYWYRQDPGQGLRLIYYSQIVNDFQKGDIAEGYSVSREKKESFPLTVTSAQKNPTAFYLCASTGIHSGNTIYFGEGSWLTVV.

The chain joins TRBV25-1 to TRBJ1-2; 7 bases fit TRBD1. In germline, CDR1 is MGHDK, CDR2 SYGVNS. With V trimmed by 3 bases and J by 4 bases, 2 bases remained unmatched. This CDR3 region has 13 residues. CDR3 bases: TGTGCCAGCAGTGAGGGACAGTCCTATGGCTACACCTTC. It encodes CASSEGQSYGYTF.